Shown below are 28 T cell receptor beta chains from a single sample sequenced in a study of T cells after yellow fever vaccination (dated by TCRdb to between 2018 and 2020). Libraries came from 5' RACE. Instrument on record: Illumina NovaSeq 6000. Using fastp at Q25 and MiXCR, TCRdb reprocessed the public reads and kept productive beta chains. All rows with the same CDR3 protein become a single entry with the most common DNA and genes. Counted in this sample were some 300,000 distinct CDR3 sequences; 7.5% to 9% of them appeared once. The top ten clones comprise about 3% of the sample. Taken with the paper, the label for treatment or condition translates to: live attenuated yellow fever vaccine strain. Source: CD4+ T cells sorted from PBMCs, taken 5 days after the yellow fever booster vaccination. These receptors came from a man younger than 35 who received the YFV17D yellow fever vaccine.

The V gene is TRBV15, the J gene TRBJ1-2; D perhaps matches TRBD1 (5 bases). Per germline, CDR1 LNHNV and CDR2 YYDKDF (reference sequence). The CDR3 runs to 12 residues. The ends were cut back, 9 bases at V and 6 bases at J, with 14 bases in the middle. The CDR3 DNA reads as TGTGCCACGTCTAGGGGTTATGATGGCTACACCTTC. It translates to CATSRGYDGYTF.

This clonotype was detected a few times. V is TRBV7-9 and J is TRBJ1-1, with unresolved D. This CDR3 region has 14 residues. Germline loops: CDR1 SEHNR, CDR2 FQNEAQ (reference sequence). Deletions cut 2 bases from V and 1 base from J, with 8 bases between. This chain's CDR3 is CASSLRGSNTEAFF. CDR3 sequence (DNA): TGTGCCAGCAGCTTACGGGGATCGAACACTGAAGCTTTCTTT. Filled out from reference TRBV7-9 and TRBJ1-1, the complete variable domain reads DTGVSQNPRHKITKRGQNVTFRCDPISEHNRLYWYRQTLGQGPEFLTYFQNEAQLEKSRLLSDRFSAERPKGSFSTLEIQRTEQGDSAMYLCASSLRGSNTEAFFGQGTRLTVV.

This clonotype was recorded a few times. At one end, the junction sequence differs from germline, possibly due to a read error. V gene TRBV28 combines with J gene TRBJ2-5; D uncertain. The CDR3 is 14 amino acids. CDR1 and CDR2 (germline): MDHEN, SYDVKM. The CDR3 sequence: CASSLGYLQETQYF. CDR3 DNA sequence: TGCGCCAGCAGTTTAGGCTACCTCCAAGAGACCCAGTACTTC.

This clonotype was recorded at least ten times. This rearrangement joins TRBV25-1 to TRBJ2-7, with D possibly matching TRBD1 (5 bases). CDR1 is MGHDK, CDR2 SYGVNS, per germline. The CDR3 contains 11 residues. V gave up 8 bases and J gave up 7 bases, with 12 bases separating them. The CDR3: CASQRAGEQYF. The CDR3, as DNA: TGTGCCAGCCAAAGGGCAGGGGAGCAGTACTTC.

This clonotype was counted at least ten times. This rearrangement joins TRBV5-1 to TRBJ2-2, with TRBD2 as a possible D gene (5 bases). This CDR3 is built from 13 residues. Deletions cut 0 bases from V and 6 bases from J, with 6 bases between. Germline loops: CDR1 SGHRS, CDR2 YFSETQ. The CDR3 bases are TGCGCCAGCAGCTTGGGAGGGCCCGGGGAGCTGTTTTTT. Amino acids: CASSLGGPGELFF.

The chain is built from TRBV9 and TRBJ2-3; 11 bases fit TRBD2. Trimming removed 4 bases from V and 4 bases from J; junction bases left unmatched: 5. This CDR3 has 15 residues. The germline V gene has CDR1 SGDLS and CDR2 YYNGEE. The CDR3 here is CASSTPSGGSDTQYF. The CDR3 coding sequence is TGTGCCAGCAGCACTCCTAGCGGGGGGTCAGATACGCAGTATTTT.

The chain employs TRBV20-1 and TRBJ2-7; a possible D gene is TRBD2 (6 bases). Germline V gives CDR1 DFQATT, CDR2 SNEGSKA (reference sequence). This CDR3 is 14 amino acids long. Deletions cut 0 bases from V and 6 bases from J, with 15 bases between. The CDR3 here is CSARDRRGAVEQYF. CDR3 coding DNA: TGCAGTGCTAGAGATCGGCGGGGTGCGGTCGAGCAGTACTTC.

The CDR3 bases are TGTGCCAGCAGCTTAGGGCTAGCGGGGGGTAGGGATGAGCAGTTCTTC. This codes for CASSLGLAGGRDEQFF. The chain carries TRBV11-3 and TRBJ2-1, with 11 positions matching TRBD2. The germline gives CDR1 SGHNT, CDR2 YENEEA. Unmatched junction bases numbered 7, after V lost 1 base and J lost 8 bases. The CDR3 runs to 16 residues.

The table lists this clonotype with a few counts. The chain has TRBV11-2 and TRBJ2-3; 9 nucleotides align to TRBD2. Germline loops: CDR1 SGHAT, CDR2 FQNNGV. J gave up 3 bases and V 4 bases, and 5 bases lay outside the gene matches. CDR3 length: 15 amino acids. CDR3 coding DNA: TGTGCCAGCAGCTCCTTAGCGGGGGCAACAGATACGCAGTATTTT. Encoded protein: CASSSLAGATDTQYF.

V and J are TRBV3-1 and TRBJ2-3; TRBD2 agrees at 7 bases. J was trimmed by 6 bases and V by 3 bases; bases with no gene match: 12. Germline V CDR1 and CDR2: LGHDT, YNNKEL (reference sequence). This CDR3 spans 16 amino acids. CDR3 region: CASSQEAGTLTDTQYF. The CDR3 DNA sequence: TGTGCCAGCAGCCAGGAAGCGGGGACCCTCACCGATACGCAGTATTTT.

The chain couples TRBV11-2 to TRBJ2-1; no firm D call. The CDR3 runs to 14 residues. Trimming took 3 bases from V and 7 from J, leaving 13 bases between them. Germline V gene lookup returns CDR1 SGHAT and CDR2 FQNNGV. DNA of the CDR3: TGTGCCAGCAGCTTGGGTCCTAGTGGGAATGAGCAGTTCTTC. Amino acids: CASSLGPSGNEQFF.

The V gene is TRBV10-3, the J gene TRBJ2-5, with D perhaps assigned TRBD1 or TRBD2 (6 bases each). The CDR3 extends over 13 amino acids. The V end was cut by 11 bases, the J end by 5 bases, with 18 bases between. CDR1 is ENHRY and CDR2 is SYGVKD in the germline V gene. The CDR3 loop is CAARRGLSETQYF. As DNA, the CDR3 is TGTGCCGCCCGCAGGGGACTCTCCGAGACCCAGTACTTC.

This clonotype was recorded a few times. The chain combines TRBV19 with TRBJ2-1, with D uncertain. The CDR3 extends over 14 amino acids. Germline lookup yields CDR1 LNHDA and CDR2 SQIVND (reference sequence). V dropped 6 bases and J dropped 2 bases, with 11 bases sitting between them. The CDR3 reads CASRTFGAYNEQFF. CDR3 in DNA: TGTGCCAGTAGGACATTTGGGGCCTACAATGAGCAGTTCTTC.

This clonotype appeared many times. The DNA for the CDR3 is TGTGCCAGCAGTTTGGACAGGGTACGGGAGCAGTACGTC. Its protein is CASSLDRVREQYV. V usage is TRBV12-3 or TRBV12-4 and J usage is TRBJ2-7; 8 bases fit TRBD1. The CDR3 is made up of 13 amino acids. The V gene end was trimmed by 3 bases and the J gene end by 7 bases; junction bases not matched to a gene: 5.

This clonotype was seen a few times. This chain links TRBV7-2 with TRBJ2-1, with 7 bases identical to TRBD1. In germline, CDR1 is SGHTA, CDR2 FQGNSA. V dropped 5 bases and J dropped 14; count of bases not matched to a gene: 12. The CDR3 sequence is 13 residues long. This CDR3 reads CASSRGQGLEKFF. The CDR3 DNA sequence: TGTGCCAGCAGCAGGGGGCAGGGTTTGGAGAAGTTCTTC.

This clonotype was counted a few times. The CDR3 spells CASRLGPNEQFF. In DNA, the CDR3 is TGTGCCAGCAGATTGGGTCCTAATGAGCAGTTCTTC. The chain links TRBV12-3 or TRBV12-4 to TRBJ2-1, with unresolved D. V lost 6 bases and J lost 7, with 10 bases in between. This CDR3 comprises 12 residues.

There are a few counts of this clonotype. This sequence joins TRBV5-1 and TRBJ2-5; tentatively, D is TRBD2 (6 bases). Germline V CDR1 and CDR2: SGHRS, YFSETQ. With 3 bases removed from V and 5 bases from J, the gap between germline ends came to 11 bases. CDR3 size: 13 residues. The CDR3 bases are TGCGCCAGCAGCTCCGGGAGTATTGAGACCCAGTACTTC. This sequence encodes CASSSGSIETQYF.

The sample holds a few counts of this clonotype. CDR3 protein: CASSFGQGLYGYTF. The DNA of the CDR3 is TGTGCCAGCAGTTTTGGCCAGGGCCTCTATGGCTACACCTTC. V and J are TRBV27 and TRBJ1-2, with D possibly matching TRBD1 (5 bases). Germline V gene data show CDR1 as MNHEY and CDR2 as SMNVEV (reference sequence). CDR3 length: 14 amino acids. Trimming stripped 3 bases from V and 4 bases from J, with 12 bases between.

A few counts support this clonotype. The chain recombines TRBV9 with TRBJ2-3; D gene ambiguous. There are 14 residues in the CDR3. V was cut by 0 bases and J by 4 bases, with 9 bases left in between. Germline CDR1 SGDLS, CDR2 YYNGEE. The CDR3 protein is CASSVVAAPDTQYF. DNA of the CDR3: TGTGCCAGCAGCGTAGTGGCAGCGCCAGATACGCAGTATTTT.

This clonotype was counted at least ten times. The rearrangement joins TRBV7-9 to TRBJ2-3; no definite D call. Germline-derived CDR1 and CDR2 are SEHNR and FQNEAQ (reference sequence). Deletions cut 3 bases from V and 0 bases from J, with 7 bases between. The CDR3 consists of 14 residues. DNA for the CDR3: TGTGCCAGCAGCTTTGGTTTTAGCACAGATACGCAGTATTTT. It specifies CASSFGFSTDTQYF.

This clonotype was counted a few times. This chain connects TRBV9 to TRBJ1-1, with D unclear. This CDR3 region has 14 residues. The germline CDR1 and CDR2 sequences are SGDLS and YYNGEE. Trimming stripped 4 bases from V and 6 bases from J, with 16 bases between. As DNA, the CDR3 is TGTGCCAGCAGCATCGGGGTTACAGCTTCTGAAGCTTTCTTT. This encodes CASSIGVTASEAFF.

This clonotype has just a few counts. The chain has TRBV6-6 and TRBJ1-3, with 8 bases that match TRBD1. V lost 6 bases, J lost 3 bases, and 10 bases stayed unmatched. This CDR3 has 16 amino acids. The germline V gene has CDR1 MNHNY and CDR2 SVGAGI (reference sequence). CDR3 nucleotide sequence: TGTGCCAGCAGCCATACAGGGGGGACTCGTGGAAACACCATATATTTT. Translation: CASSHTGGTRGNTIYF.

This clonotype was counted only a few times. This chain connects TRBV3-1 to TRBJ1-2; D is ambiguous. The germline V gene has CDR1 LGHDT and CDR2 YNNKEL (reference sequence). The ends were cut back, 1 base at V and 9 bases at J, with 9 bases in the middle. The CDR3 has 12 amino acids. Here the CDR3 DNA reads TGTGCCAGCAGCCAAGCCACGGGGAGCTACACCTTC. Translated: CASSQATGSYTF.

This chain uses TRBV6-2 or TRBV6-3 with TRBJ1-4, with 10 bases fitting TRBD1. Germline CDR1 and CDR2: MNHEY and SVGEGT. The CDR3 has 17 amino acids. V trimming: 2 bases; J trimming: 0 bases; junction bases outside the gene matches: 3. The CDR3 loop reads CASSYRGQGATNEKLFF. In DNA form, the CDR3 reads TGTGCCAGCAGTTACCGCGGACAGGGGGCAACTAATGAAAAACTGTTTTTT.

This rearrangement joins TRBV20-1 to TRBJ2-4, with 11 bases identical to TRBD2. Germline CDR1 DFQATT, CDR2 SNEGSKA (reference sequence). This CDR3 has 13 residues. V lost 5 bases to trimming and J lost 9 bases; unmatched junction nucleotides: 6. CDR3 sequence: CSAVAGGRGIQYF. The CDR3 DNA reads TGCAGTGCTGTAGCGGGGGGGCGCGGCATTCAGTACTTC.

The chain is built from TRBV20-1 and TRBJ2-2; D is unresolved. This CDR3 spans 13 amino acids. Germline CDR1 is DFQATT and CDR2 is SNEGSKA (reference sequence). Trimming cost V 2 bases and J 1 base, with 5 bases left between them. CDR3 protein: CSARPGNTGELFF. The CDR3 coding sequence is TGCAGTGCTAGACCAGGGAACACCGGGGAGCTGTTTTTT.

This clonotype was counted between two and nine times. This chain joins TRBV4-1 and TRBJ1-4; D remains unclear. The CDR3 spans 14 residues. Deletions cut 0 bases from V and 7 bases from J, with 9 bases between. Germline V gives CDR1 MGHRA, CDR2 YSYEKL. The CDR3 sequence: CASSQDERFEKLFF. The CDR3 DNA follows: TGCGCCAGCAGCCAAGACGAACGGTTTGAAAAACTGTTTTTT.

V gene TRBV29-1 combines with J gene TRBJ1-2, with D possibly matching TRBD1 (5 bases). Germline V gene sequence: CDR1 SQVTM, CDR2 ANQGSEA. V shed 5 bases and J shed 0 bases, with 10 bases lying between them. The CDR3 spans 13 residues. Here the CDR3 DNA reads TGCAGCGTTTTAGAGGGGCCTAACTATGGCTACACCTTC. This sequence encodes CSVLEGPNYGYTF.